This is a list of T cell receptor beta chains from one sample in a study of glioma-infiltrating T cells. TCRdb fed the multiplex PCR reads into MiXCR, producing one record per CDR3 protein. In the table there are 110,000 or so distinct CDR3 sequences, 25% to 30% of which are singletons. The specimen sequenced was glioma tissue, nonneoplastic brain tissue, or PBMCs (not recorded which). All receptors come from a human donor with low-grade glioma or glioblastoma, undergoing nonglioma brain surgery, or in good health (not recorded which). Each CDR3 is given with its conserved first and last residue.

v_gene,j_gene,len,CDR3aa
TRBV7-2,TRBJ1-5,15,CASSLQGGGNQPQHF
TRBV4-1,TRBJ1-1,11,CASSQGTEAFF
TRBV28,TRBJ1-2,13,CASRKGGLYGYTF
TRBV11-2,TRBJ2-3,13,CASSKDRGDTQYF
TRBV5-1,TRBJ1-5,15,CASSLNGEANQPQHF
TRBV3-1,TRBJ2-5,12,CASSQDQETQYF
TRBV6-2/TRBV6-3,TRBJ1-1,12,CASSYWSGRAFF
TRBV4-2,TRBJ1-5,18,CASSQKGRTGLGNQPQHF
TRBV7-2,TRBJ1-1,13,CASSSSQNTEAFF
TRBV18,TRBJ1-5,19,CASSPEVTGLAKGNQPQHF
TRBV6-1,TRBJ2-3,14,CASSSDFSTDTQYF